This T cell receptor (beta chain) was identified during a study of blood T cell repertoires in COVID-19. The overall study: COVID-19 samples collected from the United States, Italy and Spain covered acute and convalescent phases.

Method: immunoSEQ multiplex PCR; TCRdb's copy keeps in-frame clones and lacks some. Among 100,000 to 150,000 clones listed, approximately 90% were seen once. Germline V CDR1 and CDR2: SGHRS, YFSETQ. The CDR3 spans 15 residues. The V end was cut by 2 bases, the J end by 5 bases, with 16 bases between. Material for sequencing was peripheral blood. The chain is built from TRBV5-1 and TRBJ1-1; possibly TRBD1 for D (5 bases). The origin of this receptor is a middle-aged man with active or convalescent COVID-19. The CDR3 region has the DNA TGCGCCAGCAGCTTAGGCACCAGGGTGGGGACTGAAGCTTTCTTT. Translating it yields CASSLGTRVGTEAFF.